The 25 T cell receptor beta chains reported below all come from one sample, sequenced in a study of OX40 agonist ivuxolimab in advanced cancers. TCRdb's table, derived via immunoSEQ multiplex PCR, lists solely in-frame clones and lacks some. The sample lists tens of thousands of clones, more than 70% seen once, with around 6.8% in the top ten. Source: CD4+ or CD8+ T cells sorted from blood, taken in a trial of the OX40 agonist ivuxolimab. Receptor source: an adult with an advanced solid tumor such as melanoma, head and neck, liver or kidney cancer.

This clone was counted only a few times. The CDR3 reads CASRGGLMNTEAFF. The DNA for the CDR3 is TGTGCCAGCAGGGGTGGCCTTATGAACACTGAAGCTTTCTTT. This chain uses TRBV6-5 with TRBJ1-1; D not resolved. This CDR3 is built from 14 residues. The V gene's germline CDR1 is MNHEY and CDR2 SVGAGI. V lost 6 bases, J lost 0 bases, and 11 bases lay in between.

The CDR3 DNA is TGTGCCAGCAGCTTTGACTGGGACCCACTGTCCGAGCAGTACTTC. This translates into CASSFDWDPLSEQYF. The chain combines TRBV11-2 with TRBJ2-7; D might be TRBD1 or TRBD2, each matching 5 bases. V lost 3 bases, J lost 6 bases, and 18 bases lay in between. Germline V gene data show CDR1 as SGHAT and CDR2 as FQNNGV. The CDR3 covers 15 residues.

This clone appeared a few times. CDR3 in DNA: TGTGCCAGCAGCTTCTTAGCGGGAGAGGGGGAGACCCAGTACTTC. Its translation: CASSFLAGEGETQYF. This chain uses TRBV11-2 with TRBJ2-5; 9 positions agree with TRBD2. Germline V gene sequence: CDR1 SGHAT, CDR2 FQNNGV. The ends lost 3 bases at V and 5 bases at J; junction bases unmatched: 7. This CDR3 comprises 15 residues.

This clone has only one observation. V usage is TRBV5-4 and J usage is TRBJ2-1; TRBD2 is a possible D gene (7 bases). The germline gives CDR1 SGHNT, CDR2 YYREEE (reference sequence). V lost 0 bases and J 5 bases, leaving 9 bases between the germline ends. The CDR3 extends over 14 amino acids. The CDR3 loop is CASSLEGGDNEQFF. The CDR3 DNA is TGTGCCAGCAGCTTGGAGGGGGGGGACAATGAGCAGTTCTTC.

This clone was seen only a few times. This chain connects TRBV5-4 to TRBJ2-5; 8 bases fit TRBD1. This CDR3 region has 15 residues. Germline lookup yields CDR1 SGHNT and CDR2 YYREEE (reference sequence). The ends lost 1 base at V and 5 bases at J; junction bases unmatched: 7. CDR3: CASSLFQGARETQYF. CDR3 nucleotide sequence: TGTGCCAGCAGCTTGTTTCAGGGGGCAAGGGAGACCCAGTACTTC.

This clone was counted once. The gene calls are TRBV20-1 and TRBJ2-7; D is undetermined. The CDR3 is 11 amino acids. CDR1 DFQATT and CDR2 SNEGSKA come from the germline V gene (reference sequence). V lost 1 base to trimming and J lost 4 bases, with 5 bases between them. CDR3 sequence: CSARGGYEQYF. The DNA of the CDR3 is TGCAGTGCTAGAGGAGGATACGAGCAGTACTTC.

This chain links TRBV5-1 with TRBJ1-1, with unresolved D. The ends were cut back, 4 bases at V and 1 base at J, with 8 bases in the middle. Germline CDR1 and CDR2: SGHRS and YFSETQ. The CDR3 sequence is 13 residues long. CDR3: CASSPGPNTEAFF. The DNA of the CDR3 is TGCGCCAGCAGCCCCGGACCGAACACTGAAGCTTTCTTT.

This sequence joins TRBV9 and TRBJ2-7; D possibly corresponds to TRBD2 (7 bases). Germline V gives CDR1 SGDLS, CDR2 YYNGEE. Between the trimmed V and J ends, which lost 3 bases and 2 bases, there was a span of 12 bases. The CDR3 runs to 14 residues. The CDR3 spells CASSDGGPAYEQYF. The DNA for the CDR3 is TGTGCCAGCAGCGACGGGGGGCCGGCCTACGAGCAGTACTTC. The full variable domain, completed using reference TRBV9 and TRBJ2-7, is DSGVTQTPKHLITATGQRVTLRCSPRSGDLSVYWYQQSLDQGLQFLIQYYNGEERAKGNILERFSAQQFPDLHSELNLSSLELGDSALYFCASSDGGPAYEQYFGPGTRLTVT.

The V call is TRBV5-6, the J call TRBJ1-2; D not resolved. The CDR3 length is 16 residues. CDR1 SGHDT and CDR2 YYEEEE come from the germline V gene. The ends were cut back, 5 bases at V and 0 bases at J, with 17 bases in the middle. The CDR3 loop reads CASRTGRPGANYGYTF. The CDR3 DNA follows: TGTGCCAGCAGGACCGGCAGGCCAGGTGCTAACTATGGCTACACCTTC.

V usage is TRBV7-9 and J usage is TRBJ1-2; D ambiguous. Germline V gene lookup returns CDR1 SEHNR and CDR2 FQNEAQ (reference sequence). Trimming left V 5 bases short and J 3 bases short, with 25 bases between. The CDR3 covers 18 residues. The CDR3 spells CASSPHSSRNPRDYGYTF. In DNA form, the CDR3 reads TGTGCCAGCAGCCCCCATTCGTCAAGAAACCCCCGGGACTATGGCTACACCTTC. The whole variable domain, remainder taken from reference TRBV7-9 and TRBJ1-2, is DTGVSQNPRHKITKRGQNVTFRCDPISEHNRLYWYRQTLGQGPEFLTYFQNEAQLEKSRLLSDRFSAERPKGSFSTLEIQRTEQGDSAMYLCASSPHSSRNPRDYGYTFGSGTRLTVV.

The chain recombines TRBV6-5 with TRBJ2-1; unclear D gene. This CDR3 is 14 amino acids long. CDR1 and CDR2 (germline): MNHEY, SVGAGI. V was trimmed by 9 bases and J by 2 bases, leaving 14 bases between them. The DNA for the CDR3 is TGTGCCAGTTGGCGGCCATTACCCTACAATGAGCAGTTCTTC. It is translated as CASWRPLPYNEQFF.

In its sample, this clone was seen a few times. The CDR3 protein is CASSFETGELFF. The CDR3 coding sequence is TGTGCCAGCAGCTTCGAAACCGGGGAGCTGTTTTTT. This rearrangement joins TRBV11-3 to TRBJ2-2; no reliable D call. This CDR3 comprises 12 residues. Germline V lookup: CDR1 SGHNT, CDR2 YENEEA. Trimming stripped 3 bases from V and 5 bases from J, with 4 bases between.

The table lists this clone with a few counts. V is TRBV9 and J is TRBJ2-2; either TRBD1 or TRBD2 may fit D (6 bases each). The CDR3 is 17 amino acids. V dropped 1 base and J dropped 4 bases, with 17 bases sitting between them. Germline V gene data show CDR1 as SGDLS and CDR2 as YYNGEE. DNA for the CDR3: TGTGCCAGCAGCGTACTACCCAACAAGGGGGGCACCGGGGAGCTGTTTTTT. It encodes CASSVLPNKGGTGELFF.

This clone turned up a few times. The V call is TRBV5-1, the J call TRBJ2-3; D is undetermined. Trimming took 1 base from V and 2 from J, leaving 5 bases between them. Per the germline V gene, CDR1 is SGHRS and CDR2 is YFSETQ. The CDR3 loop spans 13 amino acids. Here the CDR3 DNA reads TGCGCCAGCAGCTTGCCATCCACAGATACGCAGTATTTT. Its protein is CASSLPSTDTQYF.

The J gene is TRBJ1-1, the V gene TRBV30; D not resolved. Germline V gene lookup returns CDR1 GTSNPN and CDR2 SVGIG (reference sequence). Deletions cut 2 bases from V and 1 base from J, with 14 bases between. The CDR3 has 15 residues. The CDR3 loop is CAWSRLTQRNTEAFF. For the CDR3, the DNA is TGTGCCTGGAGTCGCCTCACACAACGGAACACTGAAGCTTTCTTT. Variable domain in full (rest from reference TRBV30 and TRBJ1-1): SQTIHQWPATLVQPVGSPLSLECTVEGTSNPNLYWYRQAAGRGLQLLFYSVGIGQISSEVPQNLSASRPQDRQFILSSKKLLLSDSGFYLCAWSRLTQRNTEAFFGQGTRLTVV.

This sequence joins TRBV19 and TRBJ1-1; 7 positions agree with TRBD1. Germline assignment: CDR1 LNHDA and CDR2 SQIVND (reference sequence). The V gene end was trimmed by 10 bases and the J gene end by 6 bases; junction bases not matched to a gene: 8. This CDR3 contains 12 residues. The CDR3 DNA reads as TGTGCCACCGAGACAGGGACCCCTGAAGCTTTCTTT. This encodes CATETGTPEAFF. The variable domain in full, completed from reference TRBV19 and TRBJ1-1, reads DGGITQSPKYLFRKEGQNVTLSCEQNLNHDAMYWYRQDPGQGLRLIYYSQIVNDFQKGDIAEGYSVSREKKESFPLTVTSAQKNPTAFYLCATETGTPEAFFGQGTRLTVV.

On this clone: The sample carries other DNA sequences with the same CDR3. The rearrangement links TRBV5-1 to TRBJ2-1; TRBD1 aligns across 11 bases. Trimming at V came to 3 bases and at J to 6 bases, leaving 5 bases not matched to a gene. Germline assignment: CDR1 SGHRS and CDR2 YFSETQ. The CDR3 loop spans 15 amino acids. The CDR3 reads CASSSGQGVVNEQFF. CDR3 DNA: TGCGCCAGCAGCTCGGGACAGGGGGTGGTCAATGAGCAGTTCTTC.

The genes are TRBV6-5 and TRBJ2-3; the D is unclear. The length of the CDR3 is 15 residues. From germline, CDR1 is MNHEY and CDR2 SVGAGI. V gave up 2 bases and J gave up 6 bases, with 15 bases separating them. This CDR3 reads CASSYNPARSDTQYF. The CDR3 nucleotides are TGTGCCAGCAGTTACAATCCAGCGAGATCGGATACGCAGTATTTT.

The V call is TRBV4-3, the J call TRBJ1-1; D is unclear. The V end was cut by 4 bases, the J end by 1 base, with 10 bases between. The CDR3 runs to 14 residues. CDR1 and CDR2 from the germline V gene are LGHNA and YSLEER. The CDR3 nucleotides are TGCGCCAGCAGCCCTACGGCCGGGAACACTGAAGCTTTCTTT. It is translated as CASSPTAGNTEAFF.

This chain connects TRBV11-2 to TRBJ2-7; D may be TRBD2 (6 bases). The V gene's germline CDR1 is SGHAT and CDR2 FQNNGV. The CDR3 spans 14 residues. V was shortened by 4 bases and J by 2 bases, with 12 bases between the two germline ends. For the CDR3, the DNA is TGTGCCAGCAGCTCGCTAGCGTCCCCCTACGAGCAGTACTTC. The encoded protein is CASSSLASPYEQYF.

This clone was recorded once. This chain uses TRBV7-6 with TRBJ2-7; D is uncertain. The CDR3 totals 17 residues. Germline V lookup: CDR1 SGHVS, CDR2 FNYEAQ. V was cut by 2 bases and J by 0 bases, with 17 bases left in between. The CDR3, as DNA: TGTGCCAGCAGCTTACCGACTTTTGGGTCCGGCTCCTACGAGCAGTACTTC. Translating gives CASSLPTFGSGSYEQYF.

CDR3 nucleotides: TGTGCCAGCAGCGTAGCTAAGGAGCGGGCGCACACAGATACGCAGTATTTT. This codes for CASSVAKERAHTDTQYF. The V gene is TRBV9, the J gene TRBJ2-3, with D possibly being TRBD2 (6 bases). V shed 0 bases and J shed 2 bases, with 16 bases lying between them. The CDR3 totals 17 residues. Germline V gene sequence: CDR1 SGDLS, CDR2 YYNGEE.

V is TRBV18 and J is TRBJ1-1, with a possible D match to TRBD1 (5 bases). Germline V CDR1 and CDR2: KGHSH, LQKENI. The CDR3 covers 15 residues. V lost 1 base and J 1 base, leaving 10 bases between the germline ends. The CDR3 DNA is TGTGCCAGCTCACCACTAAAGGGGCCGAACACTGAAGCTTTCTTT. Encoded protein: CASSPLKGPNTEAFF.

The rearrangement uses TRBV7-2 and TRBJ1-2; tentative D call: TRBD1 (5 bases). CDR3 length equals 11 residues. The V end lost 5 bases, the J end lost 7 bases, and 8 bases lay between the germline ends. Per the germline V gene, CDR1 is SGHTA and CDR2 is FQGNSA. The CDR3 here is CASSSRVGYTF. CDR3 DNA: TGTGCCAGCAGCAGCAGGGTTGGCTACACCTTC.

The rearrangement links TRBV27 to TRBJ2-3; 13 nucleotides line up with TRBD2. The V gene's germline CDR1 is MNHEY and CDR2 SMNVEV (reference sequence). V lost 5 bases to trimming and J lost 3 bases; unmatched junction nucleotides: 5. CDR3 length: 16 residues. The DNA of the CDR3 is TGTGCCAGCAGTATTGGACTAGCGGGAGCGACAGATACGCAGTATTTT. Encoded protein: CASSIGLAGATDTQYF.